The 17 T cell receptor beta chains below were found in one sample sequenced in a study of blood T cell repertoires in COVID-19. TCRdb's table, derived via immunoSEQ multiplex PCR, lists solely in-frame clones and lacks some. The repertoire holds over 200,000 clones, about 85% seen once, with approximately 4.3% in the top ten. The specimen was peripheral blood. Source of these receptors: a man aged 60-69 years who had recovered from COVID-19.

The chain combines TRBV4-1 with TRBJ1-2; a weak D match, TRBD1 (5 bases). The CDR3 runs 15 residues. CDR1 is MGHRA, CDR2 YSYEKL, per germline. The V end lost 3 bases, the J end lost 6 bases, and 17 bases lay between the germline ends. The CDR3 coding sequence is TGCGCCAGCAGCCATCCGTCGAGGGGACTGGATGGCTACACCTTC. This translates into CASSHPSRGLDGYTF.

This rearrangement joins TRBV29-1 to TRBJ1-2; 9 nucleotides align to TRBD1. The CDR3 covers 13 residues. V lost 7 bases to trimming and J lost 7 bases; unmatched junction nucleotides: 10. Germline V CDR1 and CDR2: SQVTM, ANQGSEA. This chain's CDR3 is CSAGQGRLGGYTF. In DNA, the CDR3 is TGCAGCGCCGGACAGGGGAGGTTGGGTGGCTACACCTTC.

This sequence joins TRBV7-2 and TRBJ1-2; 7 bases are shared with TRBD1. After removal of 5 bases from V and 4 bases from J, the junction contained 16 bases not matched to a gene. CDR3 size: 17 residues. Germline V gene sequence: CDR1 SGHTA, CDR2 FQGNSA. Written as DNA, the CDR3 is TGTGCCAGCAGCCCCTTTGGAGGGGGCTTCTATGCCTATGGCTACACCTTC. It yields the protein CASSPFGGGFYAYGYTF.

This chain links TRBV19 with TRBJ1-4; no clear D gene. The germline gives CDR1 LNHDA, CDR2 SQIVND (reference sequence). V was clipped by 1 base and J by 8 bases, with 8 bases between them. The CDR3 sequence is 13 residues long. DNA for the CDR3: TGTGCCAGTAGTATAGTGGTGAGAGAAAAACTGTTTTTT. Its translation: CASSIVVREKLFF. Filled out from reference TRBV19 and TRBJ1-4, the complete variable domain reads DGGITQSPKYLFRKEGQNVTLSCEQNLNHDAMYWYRQDPGQGLRLIYYSQIVNDFQKGDIAEGYSVSREKKESFPLTVTSAQKNPTAFYLCASSIVVREKLFFGSGTQLSVL.

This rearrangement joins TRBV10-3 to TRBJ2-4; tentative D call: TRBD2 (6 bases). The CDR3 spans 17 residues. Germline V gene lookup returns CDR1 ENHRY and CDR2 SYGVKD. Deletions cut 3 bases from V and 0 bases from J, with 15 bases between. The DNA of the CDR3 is TGTGCCATCAGTGACTTCGGAATGGGAGGAGCCAAAAACATTCAGTACTTC. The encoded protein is CAISDFGMGGAKNIQYF.

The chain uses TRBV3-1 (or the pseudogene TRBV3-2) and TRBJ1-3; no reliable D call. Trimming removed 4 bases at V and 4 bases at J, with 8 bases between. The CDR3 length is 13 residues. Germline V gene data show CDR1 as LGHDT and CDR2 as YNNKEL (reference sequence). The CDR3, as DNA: TGTGCCAGCAGCCCATCGAGGGGAAACACCATATATTTT. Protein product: CASSPSRGNTIYF.

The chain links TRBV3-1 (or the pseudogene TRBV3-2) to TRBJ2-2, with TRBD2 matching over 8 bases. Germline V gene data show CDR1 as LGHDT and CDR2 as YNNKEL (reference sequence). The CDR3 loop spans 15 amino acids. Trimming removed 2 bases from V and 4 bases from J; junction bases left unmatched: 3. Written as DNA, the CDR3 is TGTGCCAGCAGCCAAAGCGGGGGTTTCACCGGGGAGCTGTTTTTT. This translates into CASSQSGGFTGELFF.

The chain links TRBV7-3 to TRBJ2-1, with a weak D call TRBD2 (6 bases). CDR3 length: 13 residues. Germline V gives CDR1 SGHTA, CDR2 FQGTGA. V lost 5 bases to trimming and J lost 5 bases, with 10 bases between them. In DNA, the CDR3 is TGTGCCAGCAGCCCGGGACTTGACAATGAGCAGTTCTTC. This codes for CASSPGLDNEQFF.

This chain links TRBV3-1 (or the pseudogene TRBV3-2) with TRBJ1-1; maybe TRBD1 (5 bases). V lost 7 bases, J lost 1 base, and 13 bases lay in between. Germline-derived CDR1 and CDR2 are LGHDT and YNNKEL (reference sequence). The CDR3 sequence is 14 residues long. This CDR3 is CASTPGDGNTEAFF. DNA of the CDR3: TGTGCCAGCACCCCGGGGGACGGGAACACTGAAGCTTTCTTT.

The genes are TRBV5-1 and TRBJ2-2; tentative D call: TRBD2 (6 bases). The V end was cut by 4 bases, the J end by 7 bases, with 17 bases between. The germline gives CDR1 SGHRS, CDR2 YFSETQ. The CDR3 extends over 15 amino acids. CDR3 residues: CASSLTGTYGGELFF. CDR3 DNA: TGCGCCAGCAGCCTAACCGGGACTTATGGCGGGGAGCTGTTTTTT.

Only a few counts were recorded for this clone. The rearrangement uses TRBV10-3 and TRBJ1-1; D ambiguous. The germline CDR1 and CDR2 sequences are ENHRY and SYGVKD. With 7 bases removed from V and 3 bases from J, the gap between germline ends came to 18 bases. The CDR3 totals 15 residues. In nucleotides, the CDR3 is TGTGCCATCACCTCGAGGGCCGGTGGCGACACTGAAGCTTTCTTT. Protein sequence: CAITSRAGGDTEAFF.

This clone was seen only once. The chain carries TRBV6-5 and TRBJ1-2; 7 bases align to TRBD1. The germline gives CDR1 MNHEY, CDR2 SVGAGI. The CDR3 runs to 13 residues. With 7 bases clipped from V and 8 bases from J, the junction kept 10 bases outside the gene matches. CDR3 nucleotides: TGTGCCAGCACCAAAGGGGGCGTCGGAGGCTACACCTTC. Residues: CASTKGGVGGYTF.

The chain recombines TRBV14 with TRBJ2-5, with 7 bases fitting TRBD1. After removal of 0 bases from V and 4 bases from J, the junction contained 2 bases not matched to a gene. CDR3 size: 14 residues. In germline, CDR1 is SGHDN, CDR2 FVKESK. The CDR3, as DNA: TGTGCCAGCAGCCAAGAAAACAGGGGAGAGACCCAGTACTTC. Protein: CASSQENRGETQYF.

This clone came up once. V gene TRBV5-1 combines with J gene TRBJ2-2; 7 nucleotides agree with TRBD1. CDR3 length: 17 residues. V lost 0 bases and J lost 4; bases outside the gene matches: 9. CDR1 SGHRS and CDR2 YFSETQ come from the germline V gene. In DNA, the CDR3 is TGCGCCAGCAGCTTGGAGGGACAGAGGTGGGGCACCGGGGAGCTGTTTTTT. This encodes CASSLEGQRWGTGELFF.

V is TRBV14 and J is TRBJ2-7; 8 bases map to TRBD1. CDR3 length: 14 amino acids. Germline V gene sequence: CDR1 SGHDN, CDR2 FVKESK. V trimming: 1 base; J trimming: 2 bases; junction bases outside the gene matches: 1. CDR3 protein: CASSQGTGPYEQYF. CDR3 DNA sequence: TGTGCCAGCAGCCAAGGGACAGGGCCCTACGAGCAGTACTTC.

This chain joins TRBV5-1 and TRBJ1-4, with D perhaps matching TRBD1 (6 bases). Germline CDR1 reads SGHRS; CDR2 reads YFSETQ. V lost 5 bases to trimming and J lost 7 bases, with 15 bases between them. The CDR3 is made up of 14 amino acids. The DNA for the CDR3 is TGCGCCAGCAGTCGCACAGGGCTGAGTGAAAAACTGTTTTTT. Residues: CASSRTGLSEKLFF.

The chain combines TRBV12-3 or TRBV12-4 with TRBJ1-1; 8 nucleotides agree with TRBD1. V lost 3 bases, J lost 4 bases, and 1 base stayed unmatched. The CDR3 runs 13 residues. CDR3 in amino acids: CASSFTGGTEAFF. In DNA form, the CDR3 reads TGTGCCAGCAGTTTCACAGGGGGCACTGAAGCTTTCTTT.